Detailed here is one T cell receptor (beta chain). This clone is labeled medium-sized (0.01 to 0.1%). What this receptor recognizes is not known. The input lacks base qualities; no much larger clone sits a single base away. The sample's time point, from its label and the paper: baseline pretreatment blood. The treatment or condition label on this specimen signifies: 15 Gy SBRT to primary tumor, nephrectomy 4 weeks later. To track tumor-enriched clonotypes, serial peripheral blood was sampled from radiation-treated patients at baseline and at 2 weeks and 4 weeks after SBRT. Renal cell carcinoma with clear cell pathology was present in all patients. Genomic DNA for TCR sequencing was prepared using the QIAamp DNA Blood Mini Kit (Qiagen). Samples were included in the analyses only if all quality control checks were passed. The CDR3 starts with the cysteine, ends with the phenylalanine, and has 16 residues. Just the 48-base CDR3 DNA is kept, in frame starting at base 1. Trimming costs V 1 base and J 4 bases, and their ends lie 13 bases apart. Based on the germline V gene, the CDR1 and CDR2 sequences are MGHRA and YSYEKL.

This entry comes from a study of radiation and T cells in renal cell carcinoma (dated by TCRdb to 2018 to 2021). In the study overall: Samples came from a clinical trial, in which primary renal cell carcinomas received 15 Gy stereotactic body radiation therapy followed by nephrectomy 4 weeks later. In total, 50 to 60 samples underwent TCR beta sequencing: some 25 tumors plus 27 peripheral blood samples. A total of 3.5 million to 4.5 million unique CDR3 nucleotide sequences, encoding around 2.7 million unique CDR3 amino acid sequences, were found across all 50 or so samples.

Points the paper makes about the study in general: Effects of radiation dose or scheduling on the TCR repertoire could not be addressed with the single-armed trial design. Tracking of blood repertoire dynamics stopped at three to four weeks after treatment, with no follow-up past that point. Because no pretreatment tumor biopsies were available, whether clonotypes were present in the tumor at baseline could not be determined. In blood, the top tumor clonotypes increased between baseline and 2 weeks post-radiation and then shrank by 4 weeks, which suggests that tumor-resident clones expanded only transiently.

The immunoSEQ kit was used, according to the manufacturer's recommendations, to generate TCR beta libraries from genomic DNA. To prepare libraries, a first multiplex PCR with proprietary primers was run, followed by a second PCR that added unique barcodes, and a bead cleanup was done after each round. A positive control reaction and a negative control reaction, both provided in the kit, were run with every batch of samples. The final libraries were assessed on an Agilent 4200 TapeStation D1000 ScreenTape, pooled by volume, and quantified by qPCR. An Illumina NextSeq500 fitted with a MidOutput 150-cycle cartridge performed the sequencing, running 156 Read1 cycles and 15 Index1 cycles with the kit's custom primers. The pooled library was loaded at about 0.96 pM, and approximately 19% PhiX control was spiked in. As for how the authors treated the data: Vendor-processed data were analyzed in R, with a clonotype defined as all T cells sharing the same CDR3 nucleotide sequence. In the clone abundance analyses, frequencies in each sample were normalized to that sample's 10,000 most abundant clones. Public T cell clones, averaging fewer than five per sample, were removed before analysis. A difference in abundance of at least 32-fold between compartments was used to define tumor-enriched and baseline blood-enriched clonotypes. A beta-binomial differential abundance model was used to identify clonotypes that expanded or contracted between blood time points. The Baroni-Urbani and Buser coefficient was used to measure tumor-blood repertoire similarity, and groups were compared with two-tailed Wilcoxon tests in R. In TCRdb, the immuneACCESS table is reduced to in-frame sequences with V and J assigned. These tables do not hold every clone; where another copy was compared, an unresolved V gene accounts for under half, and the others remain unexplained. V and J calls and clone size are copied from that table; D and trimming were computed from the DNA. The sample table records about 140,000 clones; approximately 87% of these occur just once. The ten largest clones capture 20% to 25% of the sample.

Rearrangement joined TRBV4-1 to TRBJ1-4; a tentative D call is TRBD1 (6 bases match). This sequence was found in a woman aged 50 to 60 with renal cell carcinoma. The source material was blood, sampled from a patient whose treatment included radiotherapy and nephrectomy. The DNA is TGCGCCAGCAGCCAAGTGGCGGGGACAAGTAATGAAAAACTGTTTTTT. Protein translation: CASSQVAGTSNEKLFF.